Shown below are 10 T cell receptor beta chains from a single sample sequenced in a study of blood T cell repertoires in COVID-19. The assay was immunoSEQ multiplex PCR, and TCRdb's table has in-frame clones only and misses some. The sample has over 90,000 clones, less than 85% seen once. The specimen sequenced was peripheral blood. These receptors were obtained from a man aged 65-85 years with COVID-19, enrolled during active disease.

This clone was picked up many times. This rearrangement joins TRBV14 to TRBJ1-1, with 7 positions matching TRBD1. V lost 4 bases to trimming and J lost 1 base; unmatched junction nucleotides: 3. Looked up from germline, CDR1 is SGHDN and CDR2 is FVKESK. CDR3 size: 14 residues. The CDR3 reads CASSPGQWNTEAFF. Written as DNA, the CDR3 is TGTGCCAGCAGCCCGGGACAGTGGAACACTGAAGCTTTCTTT.

V usage is TRBV10-3 and J usage is TRBJ1-1; D gene uncertain. Germline V gene sequence: CDR1 ENHRY, CDR2 SYGVKD. This CDR3 spans 13 amino acids. Deletions cut 4 bases from V and 4 bases from J, with 10 bases between. DNA for the CDR3: TGTGCCATCAGTGCAGACCGCGGCACTGAAGCTTTCTTT. Translating it yields CAISADRGTEAFF.

A few counts support this clone. This chain links TRBV7-2 with TRBJ1-1, with 10 bases identical to TRBD1. The CDR3 is 15 residues long. J was trimmed by 5 bases and V by 5 bases; bases with no gene match: 8. Germline CDR1 SGHTA, CDR2 FQGNSA. The CDR3 DNA reads as TGTGCCAGCAGCCCCAAGACAGGGGGCAGGACTGAAGCTTTCTTT. It yields the protein CASSPKTGGRTEAFF.

The CDR3 loop is CASSSYYNEQFF. Written as DNA, the CDR3 is TGCGCCAGCAGCTCCTACTACAATGAGCAGTTCTTC. This chain links TRBV4-1 with TRBJ2-1; D remains ambiguous. V was shortened by 5 bases and J by 3 bases, with 5 bases between the two germline ends. Per the germline V gene, CDR1 is MGHRA and CDR2 is YSYEKL. CDR3 length equals 12 residues.

The chain combines TRBV2 with TRBJ2-7; 10 positions agree with TRBD2. The germline V gene has CDR1 SNHLY and CDR2 FYNNEI. Trimming at V came to 7 bases and at J to 5 bases, leaving 11 bases not matched to a gene. The CDR3 is 15 amino acids. This CDR3 is CASMNKGTSVHEQYF. The CDR3 nucleotides are TGTGCCAGCATGAATAAGGGGACTAGCGTCCACGAGCAGTACTTC.

The chain links TRBV27 to TRBJ2-3, with TRBD2 matching over 8 bases. V trimming: 7 bases; J trimming: 4 bases; junction bases outside the gene matches: 7. CDR1 and CDR2 from the germline V gene are MNHEY and SMNVEV (reference sequence). This CDR3 is 14 amino acids long. The CDR3 loop is CASTRGLEADTQYF. For the CDR3, the DNA is TGTGCCAGCACGCGGGGACTAGAAGCAGATACGCAGTATTTT.

V and J are TRBV3-1 (or the pseudogene TRBV3-2) and TRBJ2-7; 9 positions match TRBD1. Germline V gives CDR1 LGHDT, CDR2 YNNKEL (reference sequence). V gave up 4 bases and J gave up 3 bases; unmatched junction bases: 7. This CDR3 comprises 15 residues. The CDR3 bases are TGTGCCAGCAGCCCCGCCGGGACAGGGTTCTACGAGCAGTACTTC. Protein: CASSPAGTGFYEQYF.

This clone was counted once. The V call is TRBV6-5, the J call TRBJ2-5; D is possibly TRBD2 (5 bases). The V end was cut by 6 bases, the J end by 2 bases, with 16 bases between. CDR3 length: 15 amino acids. CDR1 and CDR2 (germline): MNHEY, SVGAGI. CDR3 DNA: TGTGCCAGCAGCCCAATGAGGGCTAGACAAGAGACCCAGTACTTC. Translating it yields CASSPMRARQETQYF.

This clone has more than one count but fewer than ten. The rearrangement links TRBV7-9 to TRBJ2-5, with a tentative D call TRBD1 (6 bases). Germline V gene lookup returns CDR1 SEHNR and CDR2 FQNEAQ (reference sequence). CDR3 length: 15 amino acids. V was cut by 2 bases and J by 1 base, with 11 bases left in between. CDR3 sequence reads: CASSLFRRGQETQYF. The CDR3 nucleotides read TGTGCCAGCAGCTTATTTCGCAGGGGCCAAGAGACCCAGTACTTC.

This chain connects TRBV5-1 to TRBJ2-7, with D perhaps TRBD2 (6 bases). From germline, CDR1 is SGHRS and CDR2 YFSETQ. The CDR3 has 15 amino acids. The V end was cut by 3 bases, the J end by 4 bases, with 17 bases between. The DNA for the CDR3 is TGCGCCAGCAGCTGGGACTCGGAAAATATTTACGAGCAGTACTTC. Protein: CASSWDSENIYEQYF.